A single sample gave rise to the 30 T cell receptor beta chains below, sequenced in a study of vaccination effects on CD4 cells after COVID-19. The repertoire was sequenced with immunoSEQ multiplex PCR; TCRdb's copy has only in-frame clones and lacks some. The data show 25,000 to 40,000 clones, roughly 60% seen once. ViraFEST assay sequencing came after antigen-specific CD4+ T cells were expanded with viral peptide pools. Researchers isolated CD4+ T cells once approximately ten days of culture had elapsed. Each participant was administered two doses of either the BNT162b2 or the mRNA-1273 vaccine. What these receptors recognize is not known. The sequenced sample was CD4+ T cells from PBMCs cultured with SARS-CoV-2 spike peptides, obtained after COVID-19 vaccination. The receptors were gathered from a human donor who received a COVID-19 vaccine.

The V gene is TRBV6-6, the J gene TRBJ2-2; D is unclear. The CDR3 is 15 residues long. V gave up 5 bases and J gave up 3 bases, with 13 bases separating them. Germline values: CDR1 MNHNY, CDR2 SVGAGI (reference sequence). The CDR3 loop reads CASSQTQVHTGELFF. The CDR3 bases are TGTGCCAGCAGTCAGACTCAGGTCCACACCGGGGAGCTGTTTTTT.

The rearrangement uses TRBV4-1 and TRBJ2-3; tentative D call: TRBD2 (6 bases). CDR1 and CDR2 from the germline V gene are MGHRA and YSYEKL. This CDR3 is built from 16 residues. V was shortened by 1 base and J by 5 bases, with 16 bases between the two germline ends. CDR3 sequence: CASSQVLGSSIDTQYF. In DNA, the CDR3 is TGCGCCAGCAGCCAAGTTCTCGGGAGCTCTATAGATACGCAGTATTTT.

The rearrangement joins TRBV12-3 or TRBV12-4 to TRBJ1-6; D is perhaps TRBD1 (6 bases). This CDR3 comprises 13 residues. The germline V and J ends were trimmed by 10 bases and 7 bases, with 14 bases remaining between them. The chain's CDR3 is CATTGQTNSPLHF. Written as DNA, the CDR3 is TGTGCCACTACGGGACAAACGAATTCACCCCTCCACTTT.

The V call is TRBV19, the J call TRBJ2-1; no clear D gene. The CDR3 has 15 amino acids. V was cut by 10 bases and J by 2 bases, with 18 bases left in between. Germline assignment: CDR1 LNHDA and CDR2 SQIVND (reference sequence). The CDR3 region has the DNA TGTGCCACCGGATGGGCTGTACGAACCTACAATGAGCAGTTCTTC. The encoded protein is CATGWAVRTYNEQFF. The variable domain in full, with the rest retrieved from reference TRBV19 and TRBJ2-1, is DGGITQSPKYLFRKEGQNVTLSCEQNLNHDAMYWYRQDPGQGLRLIYYSQIVNDFQKGDIAEGYSVSREKKESFPLTVTSAQKNPTAFYLCATGWAVRTYNEQFFGPGTRLTVL.

The chain is built from TRBV27 and TRBJ2-3; 14 positions agree with TRBD2. CDR3 length: 18 amino acids. The ends lost 3 bases at V and 1 base at J; junction bases unmatched: 6. Germline loops: CDR1 MNHEY, CDR2 SMNVEV (reference sequence). As DNA, the CDR3 is TGTGCCAGCAGTTTGCAGCGACTAGCGGGGGGGGGCACAGATACGCAGTATTTT. It yields the protein CASSLQRLAGGGTDTQYF.

The rearrangement joins TRBV5-1 to TRBJ2-5, with D perhaps matching TRBD1 (5 bases). Germline values: CDR1 SGHRS, CDR2 YFSETQ. This CDR3 is 12 amino acids long. With 0 bases removed from V and 9 bases from J, the gap between germline ends came to 9 bases. CDR3 protein: CASSLGEGAQYF. CDR3 coding DNA: TGCGCCAGCAGCTTGGGAGAAGGGGCCCAGTACTTC. The variable domain in full, completed from reference TRBV5-1 and TRBJ2-5, reads KAGVTQTPRYLIKTRGQQVTLSCSPISGHRSVSWYQQTPGQGLQFLFEYFSETQRNKGNFPGRFSGRQFSNSRSEMNVSTLELGDSALYLCASSLGEGAQYFGPGTRLLVL.

V gene TRBV5-1 combines with J gene TRBJ2-2; D may be TRBD1 (6 bases). The CDR3 loop spans 16 amino acids. Germline V gene lookup returns CDR1 SGHRS and CDR2 YFSETQ. Trimming cost V 0 bases and J 7 bases, with 16 bases left between them. The CDR3 reads CASSLVGARSGGELFF. CDR3 bases: TGCGCCAGCAGCTTGGTGGGGGCGCGGTCAGGCGGGGAGCTGTTTTTT.

The rearrangement links TRBV6-1 to TRBJ2-3, with D unresolved. The V end lost 1 base, the J end lost 2 bases, and 10 bases lay between the germline ends. Per the germline V gene, CDR1 is MNHNS and CDR2 is SASEGT. The CDR3 is made up of 15 amino acids. CDR3 region: CASSEGNRNTDTQYF. Here the CDR3 DNA reads TGTGCCAGCAGTGAAGGAAACAGAAACACAGATACGCAGTATTTT.

V is TRBV19 and J is TRBJ2-7; 8 bases line up with TRBD1. The CDR3 length is 14 residues. V shed 6 bases, J shed 0 bases, and the junction held 4 bases outside the gene matches. The germline V gene encodes CDR1 LNHDA and CDR2 SQIVND (reference sequence). The CDR3 bases are TGTGCCAGTAGCGAGACAGGGGCCTCCTACGAGCAGTACTTC. This encodes CASSETGASYEQYF.

V usage is TRBV4-2 and J usage is TRBJ2-2, with D perhaps TRBD1 (6 bases). Between the trimmed V and J ends, which lost 2 bases and 4 bases, there was a span of 20 bases. Germline V CDR1 and CDR2: LGHNA, YNFKEQ. There are 18 residues in the CDR3. The CDR3 nucleotides read TGTGCCAGCAGCCAACCTCCACAGGGCGGCGTCGGCACCGGGGAGCTGTTTTTT. This encodes CASSQPPQGGVGTGELFF.

J is TRBJ2-4 and V is TRBV5-1; no definite D call. V was pared by 3 bases and J by 8 bases, with 12 bases between. CDR1 and CDR2 from the germline V gene are SGHRS and YFSETQ. CDR3 length equals 13 residues. The CDR3, as DNA: TGCGCCAGCAGCTCCCCCCAAGCAGACATTCAGTACTTC. This sequence encodes CASSSPQADIQYF. The full variable domain, its missing parts supplied by reference TRBV5-1 and TRBJ2-4, is KAGVTQTPRYLIKTRGQQVTLSCSPISGHRSVSWYQQTPGQGLQFLFEYFSETQRNKGNFPGRFSGRQFSNSRSEMNVSTLELGDSALYLCASSSPQADIQYFGAGTRLSVL.

This clone was observed a handful of times. The chain has TRBV18 and TRBJ2-6; D is ambiguous. Germline CDR1 is KGHSH and CDR2 is LQKENI. The CDR3 has 16 residues. Trimming left V 1 base short and J 2 bases short, with 9 bases between. CDR3 sequence (DNA): TGTGCCAGCTCACCACAGGGAATACCTGGGGCCAACGTCCTGACTTTC. Encoded protein: CASSPQGIPGANVLTF.

The genes are TRBV6-5 and TRBJ2-1; D is unclear. The V end lost 8 bases, the J end lost 1 base, and 15 bases lay between the germline ends. Germline CDR1 is MNHEY and CDR2 is SVGAGI. CDR3 length: 15 amino acids. The CDR3 DNA reads as TGTGCCAGCCAGCGAACGACGGAGTCCTACAATGAGCAGTTCTTC. This sequence encodes CASQRTTESYNEQFF.

The chain links TRBV5-1 to TRBJ1-1, with D tentatively TRBD1 (5 bases). The CDR3 is made up of 14 amino acids. Trimming removed 0 bases at V and 1 base at J, with 7 bases between. The germline V gene encodes CDR1 SGHRS and CDR2 YFSETQ. In nucleotides, the CDR3 is TGCGCCAGCAGCTTGGACAGGTCGAACACTGAAGCTTTCTTT. Its protein product is CASSLDRSNTEAFF.

V usage is TRBV19 and J usage is TRBJ2-4, with D possibly matching TRBD2 (6 bases). Per the germline V gene, CDR1 is LNHDA and CDR2 is SQIVND (reference sequence). The CDR3 contains 14 residues. V lost 6 bases and J 8 bases, leaving 17 bases between the germline ends. This chain's CDR3 is CASRSPGGVDIQYF. The DNA for the CDR3 is TGTGCCAGTAGATCCCCCGGCGGGGTGGACATTCAGTACTTC.

V and J are TRBV5-6 and TRBJ2-2, with TRBD2 matching 10 bases. CDR1 is SGHDT and CDR2 is YYEEEE in the germline V gene. The length of the CDR3 is 17 residues. With 4 bases clipped from V and 0 bases from J, the junction kept 6 bases outside the gene matches. CDR3: CASSEQGTSANTGELFF. DNA for the CDR3: TGTGCCAGCAGCGAACAAGGGACTAGCGCGAACACCGGGGAGCTGTTTTTT.

The CDR3: CASSLVTASYGYTF. As DNA, the CDR3 is TGTGCCAGCAGCTTGGTAACGGCGAGCTATGGCTACACCTTC. The chain combines TRBV5-5 with TRBJ1-2; no definite D call. The V and J ends lost 0 bases and 4 bases respectively, with 10 bases between them. The germline CDR1 and CDR2 sequences are SGHKS and YYEKEE (reference sequence). The CDR3 extends over 14 amino acids.

This clone is a singleton in its sample. This sequence joins TRBV15 and TRBJ2-5, with D possibly TRBD1 on 6 matching bases. The germline CDR1 and CDR2 sequences are LNHNV and YYDKDF (reference sequence). V was clipped by 1 base and J by 2 bases, with 8 bases between them. The CDR3 is made up of 14 amino acids. This chain's CDR3 is CATSRGRGQETQYF. The CDR3 DNA reads TGTGCCACCAGCAGAGGCAGGGGACAAGAGACCCAGTACTTC.

V is TRBV29-1 and J is TRBJ2-1; D might be TRBD1 (6 bases). Trimming pared 5 bases from V and 3 bases from J, leaving 17 bases between. The germline V gene has CDR1 SQVTM and CDR2 ANQGSEA. The CDR3 covers 15 residues. The CDR3 loop reads CSVTGTQDHYNEQFF. In nucleotides, the CDR3 is TGCAGCGTTACCGGGACACAAGACCACTACAATGAGCAGTTCTTC.

The chain employs TRBV19 and TRBJ1-1; 8 bases align to TRBD1. J gave up 6 bases and V 0 bases, and 6 bases lay outside the gene matches. CDR1 LNHDA and CDR2 SQIVND come from the germline V gene (reference sequence). CDR3 length: 15 residues. For the CDR3, the DNA is TGTGCCAGTAGTATAGAAAGGACAGGGCAACCTGAAGCTTTCTTT. This gives the protein CASSIERTGQPEAFF.

V usage is TRBV19 and J usage is TRBJ2-2; a possible D gene is TRBD2 (5 bases). Germline lookup yields CDR1 LNHDA and CDR2 SQIVND (reference sequence). This CDR3 spans 14 amino acids. Trimming cost V 5 bases and J 6 bases, with 13 bases left between them. CDR3 DNA: TGTGCCAGTAGTGCCGGAGGCCTGGCCGGGGAGCTGTTTTTT. The encoded protein is CASSAGGLAGELFF.

The J gene is TRBJ2-6, the V gene TRBV11-2, with 11 bases fitting TRBD1. The CDR3 contains 18 residues. Germline V CDR1 and CDR2: SGHAT, FQNNGV. Germline trimming cut 5 bases from V and 0 bases from J; bases unmatched to any gene: 6. The CDR3: CASSRTGGHFSGANVLTF. In nucleotides, the CDR3 is TGTGCCAGCAGCCGGACAGGGGGCCACTTCTCTGGGGCCAACGTCCTGACTTTC.

The CDR3 region is CASSESIQGMYPYEQYF. CDR3 nucleotides: TGCGCCAGCAGTGAGTCGATTCAGGGGATGTACCCCTACGAGCAGTACTTC. V usage is TRBV10-2 and J usage is TRBJ2-7, with D maybe TRBD1 (6 bases). Trimming took 0 bases from V and 2 from J, leaving 17 bases between them. Germline V gene lookup returns CDR1 WSHSY and CDR2 SAAADI. This CDR3 has 17 residues.

This clone was picked up a small number of times. The chain carries TRBV7-7 and TRBJ2-3, with a weak D call TRBD2 (5 bases). The CDR3 has 16 residues. Germline V lookup: CDR1 SSHAT, CDR2 FNYEAQ (reference sequence). V lost 5 bases and J 2 bases, leaving 17 bases between the germline ends. The CDR3 region has the DNA TGTGCCAGCAGCCCAGGCCGGACTGTCGCCACAGATACGCAGTATTTT. It yields the protein CASSPGRTVATDTQYF.

The chain joins TRBV28 to TRBJ2-7; 9 bases map to TRBD1. This CDR3 is built from 14 residues. V was pared by 2 bases and J by 4 bases, with 3 bases of the junction left unmatched. Germline-derived CDR1 and CDR2 are MDHEN and SYDVKM. For the CDR3, the DNA is TGTGCCAGCAGTTTAGGGACAGGGACATACGAGCAGTACTTC. Translating gives CASSLGTGTYEQYF.

The sample holds one count of this clone. The chain combines TRBV5-1 with TRBJ1-2; D is unclear. Trimming took 0 bases from V and 2 from J, leaving 14 bases between them. CDR3 size: 16 residues. The germline V gene encodes CDR1 SGHRS and CDR2 YFSETQ. The CDR3 protein is CASSLDGTARNYGYTF. For the CDR3, the DNA is TGCGCCAGCAGCTTGGATGGTACAGCGAGAAACTATGGCTACACCTTC. The full variable domain, in which reference TRBV5-1 and TRBJ1-2 provide the parts outside the CDR3, is KAGVTQTPRYLIKTRGQQVTLSCSPISGHRSVSWYQQTPGQGLQFLFEYFSETQRNKGNFPGRFSGRQFSNSRSEMNVSTLELGDSALYLCASSLDGTARNYGYTFGSGTRLTVV.

For this clone: Other DNA sequences in this specimen translate into the identical CDR3. This chain connects TRBV6-1 to TRBJ1-5, with 7 bases matching TRBD1. CDR1 is MNHNS and CDR2 is SASEGT in the germline V gene. The CDR3 is made up of 13 amino acids. The V segment lost 3 bases and the J segment 6 bases; nucleotides outside the gene matches: 2. CDR3 DNA sequence: TGTGCCAGCAGTGAGGCAGGGGGTCAGCCCCAGCATTTT. This encodes CASSEAGGQPQHF.

V and J are TRBV5-1 and TRBJ1-5, with TRBD1 matching over 8 bases. CDR1 and CDR2 from the germline V gene are SGHRS and YFSETQ. The CDR3 has 15 residues. Unmatched junction bases numbered 4, after V lost 0 bases and J lost 5 bases. CDR3 DNA: TGCGCCAGCAGCTTGGGTGGACAGGGCCATCAGCCCCAGCATTTT. This gives the protein CASSLGGQGHQPQHF.

The J gene is TRBJ1-2, the V gene TRBV6-5; D possibly corresponds to TRBD1 (5 bases). This CDR3 region has 14 residues. V lost 5 bases and J 7 bases, leaving 17 bases between the germline ends. Germline CDR1 and CDR2: MNHEY and SVGAGI. CDR3 protein: CASSPGGGTSGYTF. CDR3 nucleotide sequence: TGTGCCAGCAGTCCAGGTGGGGGGACTAGTGGCTACACCTTC.

The CDR3, as DNA: TGTGCCAGCAACCTTAACGAGAACACTGAAGCTTTCTTT. Residues: CASNLNENTEAFF. V gene TRBV2 combines with J gene TRBJ1-1, with D unclear. Germline CDR1 is SNHLY and CDR2 is FYNNEI. The V end lost 7 bases, the J end lost 1 base, and 10 bases lay between the germline ends. The CDR3 length is 13 residues.